One sample yielded the 24 T cell receptor beta chains listed below, sequenced in a study of blood T cell repertoires in COVID-19. Profiled with immunoSEQ multiplex PCR; TCRdb holds only in-frame clones, not every one. This table holds 90,000 to 150,000 clones, over 60% found once. Sequencing was carried out using peripheral blood. The receptors here all came from a woman at least 80 years old with acute or convalescent COVID-19.

The table lists this clone with many counts. The chain carries TRBV12-3 or TRBV12-4 and TRBJ2-2, with no clear D. V was trimmed by 6 bases and J by 4 bases, leaving 9 bases between them. CDR3 length equals 13 residues. The CDR3 is CASSTQLTGELFF. Here the CDR3 DNA reads TGTGCCAGCAGCACTCAACTCACCGGGGAGCTGTTTTTT.

This clone was counted once. The genes are TRBV11-2 and TRBJ1-6; a weak D match, TRBD1 (5 bases). From germline, CDR1 is SGHAT and CDR2 FQNNGV. Deletions cut 2 bases from V and 6 bases from J, with 11 bases between. The CDR3 has 15 amino acids. The CDR3 here is CASSLQGGRNSPLHF. The CDR3 nucleotides read TGTGCCAGCAGCTTACAGGGCGGACGTAATTCACCCCTCCACTTT.

Here the CDR3 reads CASRGTSSYEQYF. CDR3 DNA: TGTGCCAGCAGGGGGACTAGCTCCTACGAGCAGTACTTC. V is TRBV28 and J is TRBJ2-7; the match to TRBD2 covers 8 bases. Trimming removed 6 bases from V and 0 bases from J; junction bases left unmatched: 1. This CDR3 has 13 residues. Germline V gene sequence: CDR1 MDHEN, CDR2 SYDVKM.

The rearrangement joins TRBV7-2 to TRBJ1-3, with D perhaps TRBD1 (5 bases). CDR1 is SGHTA and CDR2 is FQGNSA in the germline V gene. V was shortened by 0 bases and J by 0 bases, with 12 bases between the two germline ends. The CDR3 is 17 residues long. The CDR3 nucleotides are TGTGCCAGCAGCTTAGCAGGGGCGGGGTTCTCTGGAAACACCATATATTTT. It is translated as CASSLAGAGFSGNTIYF.

This rearrangement joins TRBV5-1 to TRBJ2-5; D is perhaps TRBD1 (6 bases). V was cut by 3 bases and J by 1 base, with 13 bases left in between. This CDR3 comprises 15 residues. Germline CDR1 SGHRS, CDR2 YFSETQ. In DNA form, the CDR3 reads TGCGCCAGCAGCTCCTCCACAGGGACCCAAGAGACCCAGTACTTC. It specifies CASSSSTGTQETQYF.

The chain couples TRBV10-3 to TRBJ1-1; D ambiguous. This CDR3 has 12 residues. Germline V gene lookup returns CDR1 ENHRY and CDR2 SYGVKD. Trimming stripped 0 bases from V and 11 bases from J, with 10 bases between. The CDR3 here is CAISESVGEAFF. For the CDR3, the DNA is TGTGCCATCAGTGAGTCGGTGGGCGAGGCTTTCTTT.

J is TRBJ1-3 and V is TRBV4-1; D possibly corresponds to TRBD1 (6 bases). Looked up from germline, CDR1 is MGHRA and CDR2 is YSYEKL. V lost 0 bases, J lost 6 bases, and 15 bases lay in between. This CDR3 is built from 16 residues. In DNA, the CDR3 is TGCGCCAGCAGCCAAGAGACAGGCCGGGTAGAAAACACCATATATTTT. It encodes CASSQETGRVENTIYF.

The rearrangement links TRBV12-3 or TRBV12-4 to TRBJ2-3; D gene uncertain. With 4 bases removed from V and 3 bases from J, the gap between germline ends came to 8 bases. The CDR3 contains 13 residues. CDR3 coding DNA: TGTGCCAGCAGTTACTCTAGAACAGATACGCAGTATTTT. Translated, it gives CASSYSRTDTQYF.

The rearrangement uses TRBV7-9 and TRBJ1-1, with D perhaps matching TRBD1 (5 bases). V lost 0 bases and J lost 5, with 7 bases in between. CDR1 and CDR2 from the germline V gene are SEHNR and FQNEAQ (reference sequence). This CDR3 spans 13 amino acids. Here the CDR3 reads CASSLAGRTEAFF. The CDR3 DNA reads as TGTGCCAGCAGCTTAGCGGGGCGGACTGAAGCTTTCTTT.

The rearrangement uses TRBV7-2 and TRBJ2-7, with D hard to call. The V end was cut by 2 bases, the J end by 0 bases, with 8 bases between. The CDR3 covers 14 residues. Germline CDR1 and CDR2: SGHTA and FQGNSA. CDR3 in DNA: TGTGCCAGCAGCTTAACGGTCTTCTCCTACGAGCAGTACTTC. It translates to CASSLTVFSYEQYF.

The chain links TRBV5-5 to TRBJ1-2; D is possibly TRBD1 (5 bases). The CDR3 covers 14 residues. Trimming shortened V by 4 bases and J by 7 bases, and 17 bases separated the two germline ends. Germline V gene data show CDR1 as SGHKS and CDR2 as YYEKEE (reference sequence). CDR3 loop: CASSGRDGLIGYTF. In nucleotides, the CDR3 is TGTGCCAGCAGCGGGAGGGACGGGCTGATTGGCTACACCTTC.

The rearrangement uses TRBV5-4 and TRBJ2-7, with 10 positions matching TRBD2. This CDR3 is built from 14 residues. CDR1 and CDR2 from the germline V gene are SGHNT and YYREEE (reference sequence). V lost 1 base, J lost 2 bases, and 0 bases stayed unmatched. The CDR3 sequence: CASSLSGGAYEQYF. As DNA, the CDR3 is TGTGCCAGCAGCTTGAGCGGGGGGGCCTACGAGCAGTACTTC.

V gene TRBV30 combines with J gene TRBJ2-1; possibly TRBD1 for D (5 bases). This CDR3 has 14 residues. Germline lookup yields CDR1 GTSNPN and CDR2 SVGIG (reference sequence). V was clipped by 0 bases and J by 2 bases, with 8 bases between them. DNA for the CDR3: TGTGCCTGGAGTGTACCAGGGCCCTACAATGAGCAGTTCTTC. It codes for CAWSVPGPYNEQFF.

The chain has TRBV5-1 and TRBJ2-5, with TRBD2 matching 8 bases. V gave up 0 bases and J gave up 3 bases; unmatched junction bases: 4. The CDR3 has 15 amino acids. Germline V gives CDR1 SGHRS, CDR2 YFSETQ. The CDR3 reads CASSLVLAGEETQYF. As DNA, the CDR3 is TGCGCCAGCAGCTTGGTGCTAGCGGGCGAAGAGACCCAGTACTTC.

This chain links TRBV6-2 or TRBV6-3 with TRBJ2-7, with D maybe TRBD2 (5 bases). V lost 2 bases, J lost 6 bases, and 5 bases lay in between. This CDR3 comprises 11 residues. Germline V gene lookup returns CDR1 MNHEY and CDR2 SVGEGT. CDR3 region: CASSYGGEQYF. For the CDR3, the DNA is TGTGCCAGCAGTTACGGAGGCGAGCAGTACTTC.

The chain uses TRBV24-1 and TRBJ2-3, with D maybe TRBD2 (6 bases). The CDR3 has 15 amino acids. In germline, CDR1 is KGHDR, CDR2 SFDVKD. V was shortened by 4 bases and J by 0 bases, with 10 bases between the two germline ends. Here the CDR3 reads CATSERAGSTDTQYF. DNA for the CDR3: TGTGCCACCAGTGAAAGGGCGGGGAGCACAGATACGCAGTATTTT.

V and J are TRBV2 and TRBJ2-1; 16 bases align to TRBD2. This CDR3 has 21 residues. Germline lookup yields CDR1 SNHLY and CDR2 FYNNEI. Trimming took 7 bases from V and 0 from J; bases not matched to a gene: 15. CDR3 nucleotide sequence: TGTGCCAGCAAGGGTGTCGGGACTAGCGGGAGGGAAAGGAGCTCCTACAATGAGCAGTTCTTC. As protein: CASKGVGTSGRERSSYNEQFF.

The genes are TRBV9 and TRBJ1-1; D remains ambiguous. The germline V gene has CDR1 SGDLS and CDR2 YYNGEE. CDR3 length equals 12 residues. V lost 0 bases, J lost 6 bases, and 6 bases lay in between. The CDR3 spells CASSVGTAEAFF. CDR3 coding DNA: TGTGCCAGCAGCGTAGGTACAGCTGAAGCTTTCTTT. The full variable domain, completed using reference TRBV9 and TRBJ1-1, is DSGVTQTPKHLITATGQRVTLRCSPRSGDLSVYWYQQSLDQGLQFLIQYYNGEERAKGNILERFSAQQFPDLHSELNLSSLELGDSALYFCASSVGTAEAFFGQGTRLTVV.

The CDR3 nucleotides read TGTGCCAGTAGTTCGGGGACAGGGCAGTACGAGCAGTACTTC. Encoded protein: CASSSGTGQYEQYF. The chain joins TRBV19 to TRBJ2-7, with 9 positions matching TRBD1. The ends lost 5 bases at V and 4 bases at J; junction bases unmatched: 6. The germline V gene has CDR1 LNHDA and CDR2 SQIVND (reference sequence). This CDR3 region has 14 residues.

V usage is TRBV11-2 and J usage is TRBJ2-1; 11 nucleotides align to TRBD1. With V trimmed by 5 bases and J by 5 bases, 5 bases remained unmatched. Looked up from germline, CDR1 is SGHAT and CDR2 is FQNNGV. This CDR3 has 15 residues. The CDR3 bases are TGTGCCAGCAGCACCGGGACAGGGGGTGACAATGAGCAGTTCTTC. Translation: CASSTGTGGDNEQFF.

The chain recombines TRBV10-2 with TRBJ1-2; tentative D call: TRBD1 (6 bases). CDR3 length: 13 amino acids. The V gene's germline CDR1 is WSHSY and CDR2 SAAADI. The V end lost 3 bases, the J end lost 5 bases, and 10 bases lay between the germline ends. CDR3 protein: CASSDQGTYGYTF. The CDR3 region has the DNA TGCGCCAGCAGTGATCAGGGGACATATGGCTACACCTTC.

The genes are TRBV29-1 and TRBJ2-3; TRBD2 aligns across 10 bases. The CDR3 runs to 16 residues. CDR1 and CDR2 (germline): SQVTM, ANQGSEA. J lost 1 base, V lost 6 bases, and 10 bases had no gene match. CDR3 amino acids: CSVDSTGTSGTDTQYF. In DNA form, the CDR3 reads TGCAGCGTGGATAGTACCGGGACTAGCGGCACAGATACGCAGTATTTT.

This clone has only a few counts. J is TRBJ1-2 and V is TRBV10-3; D is perhaps TRBD1 (5 bases). Per germline, CDR1 ENHRY and CDR2 SYGVKD. Trimming pared 6 bases from V and 0 bases from J, leaving 17 bases between. CDR3 length equals 16 residues. The CDR3 nucleotides read TGTGCCATCAGAGGAGGGGAGGGGACTCCTAACTATGGCTACACCTTC. Its protein product is CAIRGGEGTPNYGYTF.

V usage is TRBV5-6 and J usage is TRBJ1-6; D might be TRBD1 (6 bases). V was cut by 2 bases and J by 9 bases, with 15 bases left in between. The V gene's germline CDR1 is SGHDT and CDR2 YYEEEE. CDR3 length: 15 amino acids. In nucleotides, the CDR3 is TGTGCCAGCAGCTTTGTTGGGGGGGGCAGTTCACCCCTCCACTTT. Encoded protein: CASSFVGGGSSPLHF.